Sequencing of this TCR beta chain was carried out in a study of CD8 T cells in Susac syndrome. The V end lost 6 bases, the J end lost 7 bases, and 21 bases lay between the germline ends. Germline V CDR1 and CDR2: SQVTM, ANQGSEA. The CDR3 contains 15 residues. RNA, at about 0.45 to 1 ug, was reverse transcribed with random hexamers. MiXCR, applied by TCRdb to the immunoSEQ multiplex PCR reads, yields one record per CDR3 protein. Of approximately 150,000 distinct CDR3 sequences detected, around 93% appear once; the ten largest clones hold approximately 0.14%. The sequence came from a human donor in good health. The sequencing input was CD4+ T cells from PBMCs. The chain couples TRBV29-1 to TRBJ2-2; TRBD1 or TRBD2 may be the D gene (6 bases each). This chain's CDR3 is CSVGGTKASGGELFF. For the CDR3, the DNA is TGCAGCGTAGGGGGGACCAAGGCTTCGGGCGGGGAGCTGTTTTTT.